Here is one TCR beta chain with its context. Original processing methods: For nucleated cells, counts were estimated from reference gene primer amplification. Produced via immunoSEQ multiplex PCR; TCRdb's table is partial and in-frame only. D and trimming come from the DNA, and the V and J calls and clone size come from that table. Of 150,000 to 200,000 clones in the sample, approximately 85% are singletons; the top ten hold approximately 2.6%. This sample is drawn from a study of blood T cell repertoires in COVID-19. Looking at the study overall: Whether acute or convalescent, the COVID-19 samples came from the United States, Italy and Spain. PBMCs, B-cell-depleted T cells, or T cells provided the cDNA or gDNA that made up the material.

In germline, CDR1 is SGHTA, CDR2 FQGNSA. The CDR3 length is 14 residues. V dropped 2 bases and J dropped 3 bases, with 8 bases sitting between them. Sequencing was done on a sample of peripheral blood. The sequence derives from a woman aged 80 or older with COVID-19, enrolled during active disease. The chain joins TRBV7-2 to TRBJ1-5; D gene unclear. CDR3 sequence: CASSLYGVNQPQHF. The CDR3 coding sequence is TGTGCCAGCAGCTTATACGGGGTCAATCAGCCCCAGCATTTT. The complete variable domain, with remaining parts taken from reference TRBV7-2 and TRBJ1-5, reads GAGVSQSPSNKVTEKGKDVELRCDPISGHTALYWYRQSLGQGLEFLIYFQGNSAPDKSGLPSDRFSAERTGGSVSTLTIQRTQQEDSAVYLCASSLYGVNQPQHFGDGTRLSIL.